Below are 2 T cell receptor beta chains sequenced from a single sample in a study of shared clonotypes between healthy human individuals. It was CD45RO-negative cells, positively selected for CCR7, that made up naive CD8 cells, with terminally differentiated effector memory CD45RA+ cells excluded. Assay: immunoSEQ multiplex PCR; the TCRdb copy retains only in-frame clones and omits some. Among hundreds of thousands of clones listed, approximately 96% were seen once. Sequenced material: naive CD8+ T cells sorted from blood. These receptors were taken from a woman aged 30 to 39 in good health.

This clone has more than one count but fewer than ten. The chain couples TRBV30 to TRBJ2-7; tentative D call: TRBD1 (6 bases). CDR1 and CDR2 from the germline V gene are GTSNPN and SVGIG (reference sequence). The CDR3 length is 12 residues. The CDR3 reads CAASGETYEQYF. CDR3 sequence (DNA): TGTGCTGCATCAGGGGAGACCTACGAGCAGTACTTC.

This clone showed up just once. The chain is built from TRBV28 and TRBJ1-4; maybe TRBD1 (5 bases). Per the germline V gene, CDR1 is MDHEN and CDR2 is SYDVKM. Between the trimmed V and J ends, which lost 1 base and 7 bases, there was a span of 10 bases. CDR3 length: 14 residues. CDR3 sequence (DNA): TGTGCCAGCAGTTTATCGACAGTCGTTGAAAAACTGTTTTTT. This gives the protein CASSLSTVVEKLFF.